The clone carrying this T cell receptor (beta chain) was observed a handful of times. Its target is not known. These data originate in a study of T-cell memory formation after mild COVID-19. For the study at large: Largely, the TCR clusters proved donor specific.

Germline CDR1 and CDR2: SGHTA and FQGNSA. Trimming removed 2 bases from V and 2 bases from J; junction bases left unmatched: 3. This CDR3 is 15 amino acids long. Findings and limits, study-wide: Clones shrinking from day 15 to 85 showed even CD4/CD8 mixes; later expanders tilted CD4+. Memory from before infection featured some responding clones, which suggests cross-reactive memory joined.

5'RACE with constant-segment primers built TCRalpha and TCRbeta cDNA libraries with UMIs. TCRdb re-analysed the 5' RACE reads in MiXCR, keeping a single row per CDR3 protein. The repertoire consists of over 120,000 distinct CDR3 sequences, with 15% to 20% occurring once and the leading ten covering approximately 2.4%. The sample consisted of PBMCs or a T cell subset sorted from them (not recorded which). This chain uses TRBV7-2 with TRBJ2-3, with TRBD2 matching 8 bases. This sequence was found in an adult woman who had mild COVID-19 (a few samples of this study predate the infection). Cell type and time point are not known. The CDR3 DNA reads as TGTGCCAGCAGCTTACACGGGAGGGACACAGATACGCAGTATTTT. It codes for CASSLHGRDTDTQYF.